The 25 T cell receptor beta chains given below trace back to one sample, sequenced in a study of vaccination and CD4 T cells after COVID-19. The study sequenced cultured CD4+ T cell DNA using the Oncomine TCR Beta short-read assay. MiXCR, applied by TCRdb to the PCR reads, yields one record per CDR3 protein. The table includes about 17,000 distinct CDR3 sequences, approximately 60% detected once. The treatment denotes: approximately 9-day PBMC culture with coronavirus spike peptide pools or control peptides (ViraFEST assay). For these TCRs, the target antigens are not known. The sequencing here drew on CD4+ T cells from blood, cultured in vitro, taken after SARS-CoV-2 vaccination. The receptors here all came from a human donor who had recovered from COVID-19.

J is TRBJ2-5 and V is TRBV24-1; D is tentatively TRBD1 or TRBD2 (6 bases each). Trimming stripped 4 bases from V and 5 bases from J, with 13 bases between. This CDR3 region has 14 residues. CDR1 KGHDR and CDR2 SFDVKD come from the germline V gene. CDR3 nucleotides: TGTGCCACCAGTGAAAGGGGGGCGGGGGAGACCCAGTACTTC. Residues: CATSERGAGETQYF.

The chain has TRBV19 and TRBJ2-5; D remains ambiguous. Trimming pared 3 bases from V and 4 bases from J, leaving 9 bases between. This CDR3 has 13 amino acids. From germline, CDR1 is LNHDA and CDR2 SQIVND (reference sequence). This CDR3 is CASSIDRTETQYF. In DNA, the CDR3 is TGTGCCAGTAGTATTGACCGCACAGAGACCCAGTACTTC.

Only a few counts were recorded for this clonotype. CDR3 coding DNA: TGTGCCAGCAGCTTATCGGTGGGGGCTTCCCCTCAGCCCCAGCATTTT. The encoded protein is CASSLSVGASPQPQHF. The rearrangement joins TRBV7-8 to TRBJ1-5; D possibly corresponds to TRBD1 (6 bases). Germline V CDR1 and CDR2: SGHVS, FQNEAQ. Trimming took 2 bases from V and 6 from J, leaving 17 bases between them. The CDR3 is 16 residues long.

CDR3 amino acids: CASSLSGAGDRGLNEQYF. The CDR3 nucleotides are TGTGCCAGCAGTTTATCGGGGGCTGGGGACAGGGGATTGAACGAGCAGTACTTC. The rearrangement uses TRBV27 and TRBJ2-7, with 10 positions matching TRBD1. CDR1 and CDR2 (germline): MNHEY, SMNVEV (reference sequence). V was pared by 0 bases and J by 5 bases, with 13 bases of the junction left unmatched. This CDR3 has 18 amino acids.

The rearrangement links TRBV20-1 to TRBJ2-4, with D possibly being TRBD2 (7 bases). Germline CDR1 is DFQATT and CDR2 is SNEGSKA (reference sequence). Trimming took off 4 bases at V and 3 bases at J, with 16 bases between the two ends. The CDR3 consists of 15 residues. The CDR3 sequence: CSAKSSGGLKNIQYF. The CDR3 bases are TGCAGTGCTAAGAGTTCGGGGGGCCTCAAAAACATTCAGTACTTC.

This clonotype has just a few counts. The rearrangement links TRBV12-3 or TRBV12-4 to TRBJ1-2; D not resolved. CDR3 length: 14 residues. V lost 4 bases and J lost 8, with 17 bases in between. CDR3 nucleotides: TGTGCCAGCAGTTCGGCCGGGCCCCGAGGAGGCTACACCTTC. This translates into CASSSAGPRGGYTF.

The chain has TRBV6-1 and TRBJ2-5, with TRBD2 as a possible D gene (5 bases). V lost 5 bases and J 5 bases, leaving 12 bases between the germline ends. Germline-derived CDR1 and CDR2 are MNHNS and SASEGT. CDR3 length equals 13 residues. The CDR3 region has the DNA TGTGCCAGCAGTAAAAAGCGGTGGGAGACCCAGTACTTC. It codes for CASSKKRWETQYF.

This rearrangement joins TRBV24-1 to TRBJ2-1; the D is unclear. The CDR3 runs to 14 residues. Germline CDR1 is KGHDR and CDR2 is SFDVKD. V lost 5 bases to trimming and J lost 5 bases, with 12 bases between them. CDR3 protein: CATSVPNSHNEQFF. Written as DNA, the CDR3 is TGTGCCACCAGTGTCCCGAACAGTCACAATGAGCAGTTCTTC.

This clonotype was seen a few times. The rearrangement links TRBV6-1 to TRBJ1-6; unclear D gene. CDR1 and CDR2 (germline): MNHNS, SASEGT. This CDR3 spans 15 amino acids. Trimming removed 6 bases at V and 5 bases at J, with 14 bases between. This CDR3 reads CASSPRRPDNSPLHF. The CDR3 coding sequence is TGTGCCAGCAGCCCCAGACGCCCAGATAATTCACCCCTCCACTTT.

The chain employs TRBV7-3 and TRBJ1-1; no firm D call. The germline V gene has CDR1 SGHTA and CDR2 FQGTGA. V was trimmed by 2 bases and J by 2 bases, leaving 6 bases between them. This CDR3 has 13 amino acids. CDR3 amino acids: CASSLRPNTEAFF. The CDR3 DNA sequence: TGTGCCAGCAGCTTACGACCTAACACTGAAGCTTTCTTT.

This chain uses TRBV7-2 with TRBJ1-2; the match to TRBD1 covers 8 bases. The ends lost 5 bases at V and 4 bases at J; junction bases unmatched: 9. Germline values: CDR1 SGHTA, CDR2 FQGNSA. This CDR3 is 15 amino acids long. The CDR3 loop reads CASSGRQGILYGYTF. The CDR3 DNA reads TGTGCCAGCAGCGGCCGACAGGGGATCCTCTATGGCTACACCTTC.

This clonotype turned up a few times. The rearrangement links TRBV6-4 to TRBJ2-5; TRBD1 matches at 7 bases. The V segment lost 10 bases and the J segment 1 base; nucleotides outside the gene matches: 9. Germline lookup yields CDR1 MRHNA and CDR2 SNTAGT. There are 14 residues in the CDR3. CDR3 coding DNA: TGTGCCAACCGGACCGGGACAGCCCAAGAGACCCAGTACTTC. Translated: CANRTGTAQETQYF.

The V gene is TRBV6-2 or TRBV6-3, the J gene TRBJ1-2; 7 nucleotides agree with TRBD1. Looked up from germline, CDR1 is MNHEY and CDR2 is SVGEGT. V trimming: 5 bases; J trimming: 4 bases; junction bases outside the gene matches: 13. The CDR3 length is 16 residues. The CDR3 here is CASSPGGLQGTYGYTF. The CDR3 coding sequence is TGTGCCAGCAGTCCGGGGGGTCTACAGGGGACCTATGGCTACACCTTC.

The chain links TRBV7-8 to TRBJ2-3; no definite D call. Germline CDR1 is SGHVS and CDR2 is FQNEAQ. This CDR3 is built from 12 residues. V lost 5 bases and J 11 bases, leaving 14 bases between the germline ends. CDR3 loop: CASSPSSPMQYF. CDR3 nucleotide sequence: TGTGCCAGCAGCCCGAGCTCACCAATGCAGTATTTT.

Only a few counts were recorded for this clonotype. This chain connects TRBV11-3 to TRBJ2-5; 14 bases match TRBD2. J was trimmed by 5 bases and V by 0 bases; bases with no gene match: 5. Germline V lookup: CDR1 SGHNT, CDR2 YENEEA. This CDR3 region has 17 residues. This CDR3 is CASSLDGTSGSSETQYF. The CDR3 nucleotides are TGTGCCAGCAGCTTAGATGGGACTAGCGGGAGCTCGGAGACCCAGTACTTC.

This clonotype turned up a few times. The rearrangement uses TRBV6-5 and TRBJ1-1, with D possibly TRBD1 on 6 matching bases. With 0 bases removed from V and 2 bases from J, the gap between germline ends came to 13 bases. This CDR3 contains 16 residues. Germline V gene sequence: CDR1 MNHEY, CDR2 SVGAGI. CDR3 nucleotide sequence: TGTGCCAGCAGTTACTCGACAGGAGGAAGAAACACTGAAGCTTTCTTT. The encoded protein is CASSYSTGGRNTEAFF.

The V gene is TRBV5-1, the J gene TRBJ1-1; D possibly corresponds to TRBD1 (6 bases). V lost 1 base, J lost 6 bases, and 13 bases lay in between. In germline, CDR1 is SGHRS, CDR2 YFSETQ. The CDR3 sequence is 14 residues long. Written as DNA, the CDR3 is TGCGCCAGCAGCTTGCGGGGGGCTTCCGCTGAAGCTTTCTTT. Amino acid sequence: CASSLRGASAEAFF. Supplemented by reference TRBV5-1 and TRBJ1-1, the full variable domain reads KAGVTQTPRYLIKTRGQQVTLSCSPISGHRSVSWYQQTPGQGLQFLFEYFSETQRNKGNFPGRFSGRQFSNSRSEMNVSTLELGDSALYLCASSLRGASAEAFFGQGTRLTVV.

The chain's CDR3 is CAGSGGYYGYTF. CDR3 nucleotide sequence: TGTGCCGGATCAGGGGGCTACTATGGCTACACCTTC. The J gene is TRBJ1-2, the V gene TRBV6-1; 8 nucleotides align to TRBD1. V gave up 11 bases and J gave up 3 bases; unmatched junction bases: 5. The CDR3 loop spans 12 amino acids. Germline V CDR1 and CDR2: MNHNS, SASEGT.

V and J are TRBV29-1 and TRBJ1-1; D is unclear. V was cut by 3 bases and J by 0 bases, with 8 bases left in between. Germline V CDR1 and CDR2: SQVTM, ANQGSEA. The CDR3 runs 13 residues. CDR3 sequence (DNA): TGCAGCGTTGACAGGCGTCTGAACACTGAAGCTTTCTTT. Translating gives CSVDRRLNTEAFF. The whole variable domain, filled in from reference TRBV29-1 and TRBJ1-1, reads SAVISQKPSRDICQRGTSLTIQCQVDSQVTMMFWYRQQPGQSLTLIATANQGSEATYESGFVIDKFPISRPNLTFSTLTVSNMSPEDSSIYLCSVDRRLNTEAFFGQGTRLTVV.

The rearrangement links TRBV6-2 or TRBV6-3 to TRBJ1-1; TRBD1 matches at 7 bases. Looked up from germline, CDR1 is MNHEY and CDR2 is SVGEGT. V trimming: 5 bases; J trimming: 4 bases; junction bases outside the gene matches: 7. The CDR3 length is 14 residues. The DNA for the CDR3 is TGTGCCAGCAGTAGCGGGACAGTTTCCACTGAAGCTTTCTTT. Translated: CASSSGTVSTEAFF.

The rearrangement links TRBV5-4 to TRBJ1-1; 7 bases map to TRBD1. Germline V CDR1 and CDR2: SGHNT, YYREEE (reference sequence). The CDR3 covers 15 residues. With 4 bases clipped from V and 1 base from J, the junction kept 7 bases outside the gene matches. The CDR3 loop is CASSGSGGGNTEAFF. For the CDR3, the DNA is TGTGCCAGCAGCGGTTCAGGGGGTGGGAACACTGAAGCTTTCTTT. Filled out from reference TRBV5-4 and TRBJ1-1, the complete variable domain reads ETGVTQSPTHLIKTRGQQVTLRCSSQSGHNTVSWYQQALGQGPQFIFQYYREEENGRGNFPPRFSGLQFPNYSSELNVNALELDDSALYLCASSGSGGGNTEAFFGQGTRLTVV.

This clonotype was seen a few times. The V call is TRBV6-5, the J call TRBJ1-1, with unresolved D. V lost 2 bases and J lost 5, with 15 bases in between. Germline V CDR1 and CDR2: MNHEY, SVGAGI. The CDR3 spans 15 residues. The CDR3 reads CASSYKAVRGTEAFF. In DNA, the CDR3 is TGTGCCAGCAGTTACAAGGCAGTGCGAGGTACTGAAGCTTTCTTT.

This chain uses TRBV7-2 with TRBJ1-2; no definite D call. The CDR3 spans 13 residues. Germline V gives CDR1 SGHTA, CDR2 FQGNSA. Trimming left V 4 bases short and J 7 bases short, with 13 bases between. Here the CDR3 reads CASSSSLEGGYTF. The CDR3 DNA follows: TGTGCCAGCAGCTCCTCTTTAGAGGGTGGCTACACCTTC.

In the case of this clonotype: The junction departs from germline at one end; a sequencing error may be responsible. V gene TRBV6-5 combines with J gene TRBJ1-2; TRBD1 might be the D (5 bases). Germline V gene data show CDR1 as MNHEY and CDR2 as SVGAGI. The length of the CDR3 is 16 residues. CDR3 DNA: TGTGCCGGCAGTTACTCGGGTTCGGGACGCCGGCGCAGCTACACCTTC. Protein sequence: CAGSYSGSGRRRSYTF.

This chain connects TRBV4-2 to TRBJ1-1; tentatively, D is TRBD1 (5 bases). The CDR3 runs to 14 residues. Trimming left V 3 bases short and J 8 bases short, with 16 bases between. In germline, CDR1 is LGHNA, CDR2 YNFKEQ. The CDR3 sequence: CASSHPGGGPEAFF. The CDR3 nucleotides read TGTGCCAGCAGCCATCCGGGTGGGGGACCAGAAGCTTTCTTT.